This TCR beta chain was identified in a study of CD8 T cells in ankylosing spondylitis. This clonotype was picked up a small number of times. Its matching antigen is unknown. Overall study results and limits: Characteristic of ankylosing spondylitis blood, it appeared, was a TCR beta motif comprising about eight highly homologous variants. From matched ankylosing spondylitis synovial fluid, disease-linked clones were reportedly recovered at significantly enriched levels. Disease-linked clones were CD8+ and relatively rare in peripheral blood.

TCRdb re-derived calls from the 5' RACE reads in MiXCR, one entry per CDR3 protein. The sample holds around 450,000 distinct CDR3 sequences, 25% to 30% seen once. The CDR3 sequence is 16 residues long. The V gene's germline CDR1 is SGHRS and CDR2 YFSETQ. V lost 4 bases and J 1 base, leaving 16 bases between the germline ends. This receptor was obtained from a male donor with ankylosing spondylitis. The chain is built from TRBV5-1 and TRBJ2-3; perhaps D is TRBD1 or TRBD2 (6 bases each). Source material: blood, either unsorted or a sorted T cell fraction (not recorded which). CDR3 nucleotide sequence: TGCGCCAGCAGCGCAGACAGGAGACTAGGCACAGATACGCAGTATTTT. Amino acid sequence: CASSADRRLGTDTQYF.